This entry is about one T cell receptor beta chain. Its antigen is unknown. The CDR3 loop spans 11 amino acids. Unmatched junction bases numbered 3, after V lost 8 bases and J lost 4 bases. Germline V gene data show CDR1 as SQVTM and CDR2 as ANQGSEA. The donors were members of the validation cohort, which comprised 90 to 150 subjects and was separate from the first cohort of 666 subjects. Sequenced by immunoSEQ multiplex PCR; TCRdb stores in-frame clones only, minus some. This sample has 150,000 to 200,000 clones; roughly 88% occur once, and the top ten carry 10% to 15%. This record comes from a study of cytomegalovirus exposure and HLA in healthy donors. Points from the study as a whole: Reports credit the classifier with highly specific, highly sensitive diagnosis of cytomegalovirus status.

Sequencing was done on a sample of PBMCs. This sequence originates from a woman in her twenties or thirties in good health and CMV-seropositive. The V gene is TRBV29-1, the J gene TRBJ1-2; the match to TRBD1 covers 8 bases. CDR3 region: CSIGQGYGYTF. DNA for the CDR3: TGCAGCATCGGACAGGGCTATGGCTACACCTTC.